This T cell receptor beta chain derives from a study of control samples from healthy donors and cancer patients. TCRdb's copy holds only in-frame clones and misses some; the assay was immunoSEQ multiplex PCR. The sample shows some 200,000 clones, 90% to 95% of them seen only once. V was cut by 4 bases and J by 3 bases, with 9 bases left in between. Germline CDR1 and CDR2: SGHAT and FQNNGV. The length of the CDR3 is 13 residues. The TCR sequence derives from a man aged 50 to 59 in good health. The sequencing sample was made of blood. This sequence joins TRBV11-2 and TRBJ1-2; tentative D call: TRBD1 (6 bases). CDR3 coding DNA: TGTGCCAGCAGCTCTGGACAGTACTATGGCTACACCTTC. Translating it yields CASSSGQYYGYTF.